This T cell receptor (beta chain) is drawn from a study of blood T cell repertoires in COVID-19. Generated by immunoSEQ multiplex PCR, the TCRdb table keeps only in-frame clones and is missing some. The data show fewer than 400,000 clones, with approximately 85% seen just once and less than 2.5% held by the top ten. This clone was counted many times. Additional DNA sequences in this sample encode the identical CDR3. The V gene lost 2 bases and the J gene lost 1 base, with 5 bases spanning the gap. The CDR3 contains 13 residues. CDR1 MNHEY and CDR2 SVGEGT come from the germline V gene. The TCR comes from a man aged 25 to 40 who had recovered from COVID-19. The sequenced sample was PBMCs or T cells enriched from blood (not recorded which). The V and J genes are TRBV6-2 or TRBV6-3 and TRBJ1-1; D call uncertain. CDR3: CASSYSWNTEAFF. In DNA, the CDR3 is TGTGCCAGCAGTTACAGCTGGAACACTGAAGCTTTCTTT.